A single sample is the source of the 27 T cell receptor beta chains below, sequenced in a study of CD8 T cells in ankylosing spondylitis. Study outcomes and limitations: A TCR beta motif made of about eight highly homologous variants seemed typical of ankylosing spondylitis blood.

TCRdb reprocessed the 5' RACE reads via MiXCR and lists one record per CDR3 protein. Seen here are 700,000 to 1,000,000 distinct CDR3 sequences, approximately 10% observed once, and the top ten hold approximately 0.51%. The antigens for these receptors are not known. Input material: blood, either unsorted or a sorted T cell fraction (not recorded which). These receptors were collected from a male donor with ankylosing spondylitis.

In the case of this clonotype: A much larger clone differs from this one at a single base, so this may be a read error. The chain uses TRBV5-1 and TRBJ1-1, with D uncertain. CDR3 size: 14 residues. Germline CDR1 is SGHRS and CDR2 is YFSETQ. Here the CDR3 reads CANSLTGDNTEAFF. In nucleotides, the CDR3 is TGCGCCAACAGCTTGACGGGAGATAACACTGAAGCTTTCTTT. Filled out from reference TRBV5-1 and TRBJ1-1, the complete variable domain reads KAGVTQTPRYLIKTRGQQVTLSCSPISGHRSVSWYQQTPGQGLQFLFEYFSETQRNKGNFPGRFSGRQFSNSRSEMNVSTLELGDSALYLCANSLTGDNTEAFFGQGTRLTVV.

This chain joins TRBV7-9 and TRBJ2-2, with D tentatively TRBD1 or TRBD2 (5 bases each). This CDR3 is built from 14 residues. V lost 6 bases, J lost 6 bases, and 14 bases lay in between. Looked up from germline, CDR1 is SEHNR and CDR2 is FQNEAQ (reference sequence). In DNA form, the CDR3 reads TGTGCCAGCAGGTTGCTGGGGGAGTCCGGGGAGCTGTTTTTT. Translating it yields CASRLLGESGELFF.

This chain links TRBV24-1 with TRBJ2-2; D ambiguous. V was clipped by 5 bases and J by 1 base, with 4 bases between them. The CDR3 is 13 residues long. CDR1 and CDR2 (germline): KGHDR, SFDVKD. Written as DNA, the CDR3 is TGTGCCACCAGTGTAGGGAACACCGGGGAGCTGTTTTTT. Its protein is CATSVGNTGELFF.

About this clonotype itself: At one of its ends the junction is not consistent with the germline gene, which may arise from a read error. The chain recombines TRBV7-9 with TRBJ2-1; D may match TRBD1 or TRBD2 (5 bases each). In germline, CDR1 is SEHNR, CDR2 FQNEAQ (reference sequence). CDR3 length: 12 residues. The CDR3 here is CASRLPSREQSF. CDR3 coding DNA: TGTGCCAGCCGCTTACCTAGCAGGGAGCAGTCCTTC.

The V call is TRBV29-1, the J call TRBJ1-1, with 8 nucleotides matching TRBD1. Germline V CDR1 and CDR2: SQVTM, ANQGSEA. Trimming removed 6 bases from V and 10 bases from J; junction bases left unmatched: 7. CDR3 size: 11 residues. The CDR3 region has the DNA TGCAGCGTAGGGACAGGTCTAGGAGCTTTCTTT. Protein product: CSVGTGLGAFF.

CDR3 nucleotides: TGCGCCAGCAGCTTCCGGGACAGGGGTTTCCAGATCTACGAGCAGTACTTC. This codes for CASSFRDRGFQIYEQYF. The genes are TRBV5-1 and TRBJ2-7; TRBD1 matches at 10 bases. J was trimmed by 3 bases and V by 2 bases; bases with no gene match: 11. Germline CDR1 reads SGHRS; CDR2 reads YFSETQ. There are 17 residues in the CDR3.

The table lists this clonotype with a few counts. The chain uses TRBV20-1 and TRBJ2-1; 10 bases match TRBD2. The V segment lost 3 bases and the J segment 4 bases; nucleotides outside the gene matches: 6. The CDR3 is 15 amino acids. Germline loops: CDR1 DFQATT, CDR2 SNEGSKA (reference sequence). CDR3 in DNA: TGCAGTGCTAGGACTTTGACTAGCGGGTACAATGAGCAGTTCTTC. Translated: CSARTLTSGYNEQFF.

A word on this clonotype: The germline gene is not matched at one end of the junction; a read error may be the cause. The V gene is TRBV5-6, the J gene TRBJ2-4; D is possibly TRBD1 or TRBD2 (5 bases each). In germline, CDR1 is SGHDT, CDR2 YYEEEE. CDR3 size: 12 residues. CDR3 nucleotide sequence: TGTGCCAGCAGCCCGCGACCGGGACCGATTGCTTTT. Protein sequence: CASSPRPGPIAF.

The sample holds a few counts of this clonotype. V and J are TRBV6-2 or TRBV6-3 and TRBJ2-3; D possibly corresponds to TRBD2 (6 bases). Trimming pared 6 bases from V and 2 bases from J, leaving 18 bases between. The CDR3 runs 16 residues. Germline assignment: CDR1 MNHEY and CDR2 SVGEGT. In DNA, the CDR3 is TGTGCCAGCAGCGCCCCGACTAGTTTTACCACAGATACGCAGTATTTT. It encodes CASSAPTSFTTDTQYF.

This chain connects TRBV11-2 to TRBJ1-1; D gene ambiguous. Trimming removed 5 bases at V and 5 bases at J, with 15 bases between. The CDR3 loop spans 14 amino acids. Germline V gene sequence: CDR1 SGHAT, CDR2 FQNNGV. The CDR3 protein is CASSPFVAGTEAFF. In DNA form, the CDR3 reads TGTGCCAGCAGCCCATTTGTGGCCGGAACTGAAGCTTTCTTT.

This clonotype was counted many times. This chain connects TRBV4-3 to TRBJ2-5, with D maybe TRBD2 (6 bases). Germline V lookup: CDR1 LGHNA, CDR2 YSLEER. Between the trimmed V and J ends, which lost 1 base and 1 base, there was a span of 10 bases. This CDR3 contains 15 residues. The CDR3: CASSQGASAQETQYF. The CDR3 nucleotides read TGCGCCAGCAGCCAAGGGGCTAGCGCCCAAGAGACCCAGTACTTC.

This clonotype was recorded a few times. This chain connects TRBV20-1 to TRBJ2-3; no firm D call. The CDR3 is 15 amino acids. CDR1 is DFQATT and CDR2 is SNEGSKA in the germline V gene (reference sequence). V lost 4 bases and J 3 bases, leaving 17 bases between the germline ends. The CDR3 reads CSAIRQAVGTDTQYF. Written as DNA, the CDR3 is TGCAGTGCTATCCGGCAGGCTGTTGGGACAGATACGCAGTATTTT.

This sequence joins TRBV2 and TRBJ2-7; D not certain. The V end lost 0 bases, the J end lost 7 bases, and 7 bases lay between the germline ends. Per germline, CDR1 SNHLY and CDR2 FYNNEI. CDR3 size: 12 residues. CDR3: CASSEALREQYF. The CDR3 nucleotides are TGTGCCAGCAGTGAAGCGCTAAGGGAGCAGTACTTC. Based on the CDR3 plus reference TRBV2 and TRBJ2-7, the full variable domain is EPEVTQTPSHQVTQMGQEVILRCVPISNHLYFYWYRQILGQKVEFLVSFYNNEISEKSEIFDDQFSVERPDGSNFTLKIRSTKLEDSAMYFCASSEALREQYFGPGTRLTVT.

This clonotype was counted only a few times. The chain joins TRBV20-1 to TRBJ2-1; TRBD2 aligns across 11 bases. The CDR3 consists of 12 residues. Unmatched junction bases numbered 11, after V lost 6 bases and J lost 16 bases. Germline CDR1 reads DFQATT; CDR2 reads SNEGSKA (reference sequence). In DNA form, the CDR3 reads TGCAGTGCCCGTCTTATCACTAGCGGGAGTTTCTTC. Protein product: CSARLITSGSFF.

This clonotype has a handful of counts. CDR3 nucleotides: TGTGCCAGCAGCTTACGACAGGAATACGATACGCAGTATTTT. Its protein product is CASSLRQEYDTQYF. This rearrangement joins TRBV7-9 to TRBJ2-3; maybe TRBD1 (6 bases). This CDR3 is 14 amino acids long. V dropped 2 bases and J dropped 6 bases, with 12 bases sitting between them. The germline V gene encodes CDR1 SEHNR and CDR2 FQNEAQ (reference sequence).

A few counts support this clonotype. The chain couples TRBV6-1 to TRBJ2-1; D gene unclear. The CDR3 contains 14 residues. Trimming shortened V by 1 base and J by 4 bases, and 8 bases separated the two germline ends. CDR1 MNHNS and CDR2 SASEGT come from the germline V gene. The CDR3, as DNA: TGTGCCAGCAGTGAAGGCACAGCTTACAATGAGCAGTTCTTC. Residues: CASSEGTAYNEQFF.

The rearrangement joins TRBV5-4 to TRBJ2-3, with a weak D call TRBD1 (6 bases). There are 12 residues in the CDR3. Looked up from germline, CDR1 is SGHNT and CDR2 is YYREEE (reference sequence). Trimming stripped 6 bases from V and 8 bases from J, with 13 bases between. CDR3 amino acids: CASTLKGGTQYF. The CDR3 nucleotides are TGTGCCAGCACCCTAAAAGGGGGTACGCAGTATTTT.

V gene TRBV20-1 combines with J gene TRBJ2-5; TRBD2 aligns across 10 bases. Germline CDR1 reads DFQATT; CDR2 reads SNEGSKA (reference sequence). The CDR3 extends over 15 amino acids. Losses at the gene ends were 0 bases for V and 3 bases for J; bases not matched to a gene: 4. CDR3 protein: CSARDLGLAKETQYF. The CDR3 nucleotides read TGCAGTGCTAGAGACTTGGGACTAGCGAAAGAGACCCAGTACTTC.

This clonotype was recorded many times. The genes are TRBV20-1 and TRBJ1-3; perhaps TRBD1 as D (6 bases). V gave up 3 bases and J gave up 8 bases, with 20 bases separating them. This CDR3 spans 15 amino acids. The V gene's germline CDR1 is DFQATT and CDR2 SNEGSKA (reference sequence). The CDR3 DNA reads as TGCAGTGCTAGTGGGCTCACAGGGAGGACAGACACCATATATTTT. It specifies CSASGLTGRTDTIYF.

The chain is built from TRBV24-1 and TRBJ2-3; 9 bases match TRBD2. This CDR3 is built from 15 residues. Germline CDR1 and CDR2: KGHDR and SFDVKD. The V gene end was trimmed by 3 bases and the J gene end by 6 bases; junction bases not matched to a gene: 6. CDR3 DNA sequence: TGTGCCACCAGTGATGTACGCGGGGGGGCGGATACGCAGTATTTT. It codes for CATSDVRGGADTQYF.

This clonotype was found a few times. This chain uses TRBV29-1 with TRBJ2-1; 11 bases map to TRBD2. Germline CDR1 and CDR2: SQVTM and ANQGSEA. V shed 6 bases and J 2 bases; nucleotides not matched to a gene: 9. The CDR3 is made up of 16 amino acids. CDR3 residues: CSVLITLAGAYNEQFF. Here the CDR3 DNA reads TGCAGCGTCTTGATTACACTAGCGGGGGCCTACAATGAGCAGTTCTTC.

This clonotype was seen ten or more times. Mismatch with germline at one junction end may stem from a read error. This chain links TRBV20-1 with TRBJ2-1, with D hard to call. The CDR3 is 13 residues long. The V gene's germline CDR1 is DFQATT and CDR2 SNEGSKA (reference sequence). CDR3 sequence (DNA): TGCAGTGCTGGAGACACCCTAAGCAATGAGCAGTTCTTC. It encodes CSAGDTLSNEQFF.

The gene calls are TRBV24-1 and TRBJ1-5, with D possibly matching TRBD1 (6 bases). The CDR3 runs to 13 residues. Germline-derived CDR1 and CDR2 are KGHDR and SFDVKD. Trimming pared 4 bases from V and 7 bases from J, leaving 10 bases between. The CDR3 region has the DNA TGTGCCACCAGTGAGACAGGACGCCAGCCCCAGCATTTT. As protein: CATSETGRQPQHF.

This clonotype was seen ten or more times. The V call is TRBV29-1, the J call TRBJ2-3, with TRBD1 matching over 8 bases. Germline CDR1 reads SQVTM; CDR2 reads ANQGSEA. The CDR3 is 14 amino acids. The junction had 3 bases not matched to a gene; V was cut back by 4 bases and J by 0 bases. The CDR3 coding sequence is TGCAGCGTTGCGACAGGGGCTAGCACAGATACGCAGTATTTT. It yields the protein CSVATGASTDTQYF.

The chain combines TRBV5-1 with TRBJ2-5; 10 nucleotides agree with TRBD2. Germline V gene sequence: CDR1 SGHRS, CDR2 YFSETQ. The CDR3 runs to 14 residues. J lost 5 bases, V lost 5 bases, and 6 bases had no gene match. This chain's CDR3 is CASRLQTSGETQYF. CDR3 DNA: TGCGCCAGCAGGCTTCAGACTAGCGGGGAGACCCAGTACTTC.

This clonotype was observed at least ten times. The CDR3 DNA follows: TGTGCCAGCACCCCGGGGGGCGCATATTCACCCCTCCACTTT. This codes for CASTPGGAYSPLHF. The J gene is TRBJ1-6, the V gene TRBV6-1; weak D call: TRBD1 (6 bases). This CDR3 region has 14 residues. The V gene's germline CDR1 is MNHNS and CDR2 SASEGT. V was clipped by 7 bases and J by 8 bases, with 15 bases between them.

The V and J genes are TRBV6-2 or TRBV6-3 and TRBJ2-7; D remains unclear. The germline V gene has CDR1 MNHEY and CDR2 SVGEGT. V lost 7 bases and J 0 bases, leaving 16 bases between the germline ends. This CDR3 is built from 15 residues. The CDR3 region has the DNA TGTGCCAGCACAGTTGCAGCTACCTACTCCTACGAGCAGTACTTC. The encoded protein is CASTVAATYSYEQYF.